A selection of T cell receptor beta chains follows, all from one sample in a study of T cell responses to AZD1222 COVID-19 vaccine. Assay: immunoSEQ multiplex PCR; the TCRdb copy retains only in-frame clones and omits some. The sample has some 150,000 clones; around nine tenths are singletons. The sample was peripheral blood, taken 28 days after the second AZD1222 dose. The receptors here all came from an adult who received the AZD1222 COVID-19 vaccine. CDR3s include the opening cysteine and the closing phenylalanine or tryptophan. D genes are given only for firm matches. Some rows have no size entry. The others give once, few or many, or a class for an expanded clone.

clone size: .; D gene: TRBD1; V gene: TRBV6-6; J gene: TRBJ1-1; CDR3 DNA: TGTGCCAGCAGCCTCCGGACAGGGAACACTGAAGCTTTCTTT; CDR3 protein: CASSLRTGNTEAFF
clone size: .; D gene: TRBD2; V gene: TRBV7-9; J gene: TRBJ2-3; CDR3 DNA: TGTGCCAGCAGCTTAGACGGCGGGAGCCCCTTACGCACAGATACGCAGTATTTT; CDR3 protein: CASSLDGGSPLRTDTQYF
clone size: .; D gene: .; V gene: TRBV15; J gene: TRBJ1-4; CDR3 DNA: TGTGCCACCAGCAGAGATTGGGGGGGTGAAAAACTGTTTTTT; CDR3 protein: CATSRDWGGEKLFF
clone size: .; D gene: TRBD1; V gene: TRBV2; J gene: TRBJ1-5; CDR3 DNA: TGTGCCAGCAGTTCGGACAGGGGAAGAAATCAGCCCCAGCATTTT; CDR3 protein: CASSSDRGRNQPQHF
clone size: once; D gene: .; V gene: TRBV4-1; J gene: TRBJ2-1; CDR3 DNA: TGCGCCAGCAGCCAAGACCCAGTGAGCGGGGAGCAGTTCTTC; CDR3 protein: CASSQDPVSGEQFF
clone size: .; D gene: .; V gene: TRBV7-9; J gene: TRBJ2-7; CDR3 DNA: TGTGCCAGCAGCCCTAGCTCCTACGAGCAGTACTTC; CDR3 protein: CASSPSSYEQYF
clone size: .; D gene: .; V gene: TRBV3-1/TRBV3-2; J gene: TRBJ2-1; CDR3 DNA: TGTGCCAGCAGCCAAGAAAGTCCCAATGAGCAGTTCTTC; CDR3 protein: CASSQESPNEQFF
clone size: .; D gene: TRBD1; V gene: TRBV6-5; J gene: TRBJ1-2; CDR3 DNA: TGTGCCAGCAGCGGGGGACAGGGCCAGCATGGTGGCTACACCTTC; CDR3 protein: CASSGGQGQHGGYTF
clone size: .; D gene: .; V gene: TRBV7-8; J gene: TRBJ1-2; CDR3 DNA: TGTGCCAGCAGCTTCCTCGATTCACAGGGCCACTATGGCTACACCTTC; CDR3 protein: CASSFLDSQGHYGYTF
clone size: .; D gene: .; V gene: TRBV5-1; J gene: TRBJ2-3; CDR3 DNA: TGCGCCAGCAGCTTGGGCCAGACTAGCACAGATACGCAGTATTTT; CDR3 protein: CASSLGQTSTDTQYF
clone size: .; D gene: .; V gene: TRBV15; J gene: TRBJ1-2; CDR3 DNA: TGTGCCACCAGCGTAAGTCGGGACGGCAACTATGGCTACACCTTC; CDR3 protein: CATSVSRDGNYGYTF
clone size: .; D gene: .; V gene: TRBV18; J gene: TRBJ1-5; CDR3 DNA: TGTGCCAGCTCACCACGGACAGCAAGCAATCAGCCCCAGCATTTT; CDR3 protein: CASSPRTASNQPQHF
clone size: .; D gene: TRBD1; V gene: TRBV5-1; J gene: TRBJ1-1; CDR3 DNA: TGCGCCAGCAGCTTGCCCTTACAGGGGATGAACACTGAAGCTTTCTTT; CDR3 protein: CASSLPLQGMNTEAFF
clone size: once; D gene: .; V gene: TRBV7-2; J gene: TRBJ2-5; CDR3 DNA: TGTGCCAGCAGCTTAGCGGGGGGGACCCAGTACTTC; CDR3 protein: CASSLAGGTQYF
clone size: .; D gene: .; V gene: TRBV5-1; J gene: TRBJ1-1; CDR3 DNA: TGCGCCAGCAGCTTGGAGGTCACCCGGAACACTGAAGCTTTCTTT; CDR3 protein: CASSLEVTRNTEAFF
clone size: .; D gene: .; V gene: TRBV27; J gene: TRBJ2-1; CDR3 DNA: TGTGCCAATCGACTAGGAAGCAGTGGTGAGCAGTTCTTC; CDR3 protein: CANRLGSSGEQFF
clone size: .; D gene: TRBD2; V gene: TRBV6-6; J gene: TRBJ2-7; CDR3 DNA: TGTGCCAGCAGTTCAGGGACTAGCGGGAGCGGCGAGCAGTACTTC; CDR3 protein: CASSSGTSGSGEQYF
clone size: .; D gene: TRBD1; V gene: TRBV5-1; J gene: TRBJ1-1; CDR3 DNA: TGCGCCAGCAGCTGGACAGGGGGCTGGTGGGACACTGAAGCTTTCTTT; CDR3 protein: CASSWTGGWWDTEAFF
clone size: .; D gene: .; V gene: TRBV29-1; J gene: TRBJ1-2; CDR3 DNA: TGCAGCGTTGACCCTCGACAGGAGGGGGACTATGGCTACACCTTC; CDR3 protein: CSVDPRQEGDYGYTF
clone size: .; D gene: TRBD1; V gene: TRBV20-1; J gene: TRBJ2-5; CDR3 DNA: TGCAGTACAGGGGGTCGTGAGACCCAGTACTTC; CDR3 protein: CSTGGRETQYF
clone size: .; D gene: .; V gene: TRBV9; J gene: TRBJ2-6; CDR3 DNA: TGTGCCAGCAGCGTCTCTGGGGCCAACGTCCTGACTTTC; CDR3 protein: CASSVSGANVLTF
clone size: .; D gene: .; V gene: TRBV19; J gene: TRBJ2-5; CDR3 DNA: TGTGCCAGTAGTATAGATCCAGGGAGTGGAGAGACCCAGTACTTC; CDR3 protein: CASSIDPGSGETQYF
clone size: .; D gene: TRBD2; V gene: TRBV5-1; J gene: TRBJ2-7; CDR3 DNA: TGCGCCAGCAGCCGCGACACAGCGGGACGATACGAGCAGTACTTC; CDR3 protein: CASSRDTAGRYEQYF
clone size: .; D gene: .; V gene: TRBV24-1; J gene: TRBJ2-6; CDR3 DNA: TGTGCCACCGGTAAAGGACCCTCTGGGGCCAACGTCCTGACTTTC; CDR3 protein: CATGKGPSGANVLTF
clone size: .; D gene: TRBD2; V gene: TRBV13; J gene: TRBJ2-3; CDR3 DNA: TGTGCCAGCAGCCCCCGGGGTAGCGGGACAAATACGCAGTATTTT; CDR3 protein: CASSPRGSGTNTQYF
clone size: .; D gene: TRBD1; V gene: TRBV19; J gene: TRBJ1-5; CDR3 DNA: TGTGCCAGTACCTATAGGTCCCAGGGGGCTCAGCCCCAGCATTTT; CDR3 protein: CASTYRSQGAQPQHF
clone size: .; D gene: TRBD1; V gene: TRBV3-1/TRBV3-2; J gene: TRBJ1-1; CDR3 DNA: TGTGCCAGCAGCCGAACGGGGGGACAGGGCACTGAAGCTTTCTTT; CDR3 protein: CASSRTGGQGTEAFF
clone size: .; D gene: TRBD2; V gene: TRBV7-2; J gene: TRBJ2-7; CDR3 DNA: TGTGCCAGCACCGTACTAGCGGGTGCCCTCTCTTGGGAGCAGTACTTC; CDR3 protein: CASTVLAGALSWEQYF
clone size: .; D gene: .; V gene: TRBV6-5; J gene: TRBJ1-6; CDR3 DNA: TGTGCCAGCAGAAAGGCAGGGTACAATTCACCCCTCCACTTT; CDR3 protein: CASRKAGYNSPLHF
clone size: .; D gene: .; V gene: TRBV27; J gene: TRBJ2-5; CDR3 DNA: TGTGCCAGCAGTTTTCAGGGTAGGGAAGAGACCCAGTACTTC; CDR3 protein: CASSFQGREETQYF
clone size: .; D gene: .; V gene: TRBV5-1; J gene: TRBJ1-1; CDR3 DNA: TGCGCCAGCAGCGCCCGATCGAACACTGAAGCTTTCTTT; CDR3 protein: CASSARSNTEAFF
clone size: .; D gene: .; V gene: TRBV7-9; J gene: TRBJ1-2; CDR3 DNA: TGTGCCAGCAGCTTAGAGGGGCCCACAGGGTATGGCTACACCTTC; CDR3 protein: CASSLEGPTGYGYTF
clone size: .; D gene: .; V gene: TRBV11-2; J gene: TRBJ1-3; CDR3 DNA: TGTGCCAGCAGCACCCGACGGAGCTCTGGAAACACCATATATTTT; CDR3 protein: CASSTRRSSGNTIYF
clone size: .; D gene: .; V gene: TRBV5-1; J gene: TRBJ1-1; CDR3 DNA: TGCGCCAGCAGCCTGGAGCTTACGTCGGGGTGGAACACTGAAGCTTTCTTT; CDR3 protein: CASSLELTSGWNTEAFF
clone size: .; D gene: .; V gene: TRBV3-1/TRBV3-2; J gene: TRBJ2-2; CDR3 DNA: TGTGCCAGCAGCCTACTAGCTACCACCGGGGAGCTGTTTTTT; CDR3 protein: CASSLLATTGELFF
clone size: once; D gene: TRBD2; V gene: TRBV15; J gene: TRBJ2-7; CDR3 DNA: TGTGCCACCAGCAGAGTAGTAGGAAGCCGTAGCGGGAGGGCCTACGAGCAGTACTTC; CDR3 protein: CATSRVVGSRSGRAYEQYF
clone size: .; D gene: .; V gene: TRBV14; J gene: TRBJ2-5; CDR3 DNA: TGTGCCAGCAGCCAAGCAAGAAGGAACGAGACCCAGTACTTC; CDR3 protein: CASSQARRNETQYF
clone size: .; D gene: .; V gene: TRBV19; J gene: TRBJ2-7; CDR3 DNA: TGTGCCAGTAGTCCCTCGGGGAGCGCTCTGGACTACGAGCAGTACTTC; CDR3 protein: CASSPSGSALDYEQYF
clone size: .; D gene: TRBD1; V gene: TRBV30; J gene: TRBJ2-7; CDR3 DNA: TGTGCCTGGGATACCGGGACAGGGGGGTTCGAGCAGTACTTC; CDR3 protein: CAWDTGTGGFEQYF
clone size: .; D gene: .; V gene: TRBV14; J gene: TRBJ2-7; CDR3 DNA: TGTGCCAGCAGCCAAACCGACGGCTACGAGCAGTACTTC; CDR3 protein: CASSQTDGYEQYF
clone size: .; D gene: TRBD1; V gene: TRBV7-9; J gene: TRBJ2-5; CDR3 DNA: TGTGCCAGCTCCGGGACAGGGGGGACCCAGTACTTC; CDR3 protein: CASSGTGGTQYF
clone size: .; D gene: .; V gene: TRBV7-9; J gene: TRBJ2-7; CDR3 DNA: TGTGCCAGCAGTACCCCAGACAGTCTGACCTACGAGCAGTACTTC; CDR3 protein: CASSTPDSLTYEQYF
clone size: .; D gene: .; V gene: TRBV19; J gene: TRBJ2-2; CDR3 DNA: TGTGCCAGTAGTATAGGTAGCGGAACGAACACCGGGGAGCTGTTTTTT; CDR3 protein: CASSIGSGTNTGELFF
clone size: .; D gene: .; V gene: TRBV15; J gene: TRBJ1-3; CDR3 DNA: TGTGCCACCAGCAGAGGGGAGACTGGAAACACCATATATTTT; CDR3 protein: CATSRGETGNTIYF
clone size: .; D gene: TRBD1; V gene: TRBV3-1/TRBV3-2; J gene: TRBJ1-1; CDR3 DNA: TGTGCCAGCAGCCAGGGACAGCTGAACACTGAAGCTTTCTTT; CDR3 protein: CASSQGQLNTEAFF
clone size: .; D gene: TRBD2; V gene: TRBV5-1; J gene: TRBJ2-3; CDR3 DNA: TGCGCCAGCACCCTCCGGACTAGCGGGACAGATACGCAGTATTTT; CDR3 protein: CASTLRTSGTDTQYF
clone size: .; D gene: .; V gene: TRBV12-3/TRBV12-4; J gene: TRBJ2-3; CDR3 DNA: TGTGCCAGCAGTTTGAGTGCGGATACGCAGTATTTT; CDR3 protein: CASSLSADTQYF
clone size: .; D gene: TRBD1; V gene: TRBV6-5; J gene: TRBJ1-1; CDR3 DNA: TGTGCCAGCATCCCGACAGGGCACACTGAAGCTTTCTTT; CDR3 protein: CASIPTGHTEAFF
clone size: few; D gene: TRBD1; V gene: TRBV6-5; J gene: TRBJ1-6; CDR3 DNA: TGTGCCAGCACCACGACAGGGTTTAATTCACCCCTCCACTTT; CDR3 protein: CASTTTGFNSPLHF
clone size: once; D gene: .; V gene: TRBV30; J gene: TRBJ1-2; CDR3 DNA: TGTGCCTGGAGGCAGGGCGAGTATGGCTACACCTTC; CDR3 protein: CAWRQGEYGYTF
clone size: .; D gene: .; V gene: TRBV2; J gene: TRBJ2-4; CDR3 DNA: TGTGCCAGCAGTGAAGTGAAACAGGGAACCCGCTTC; CDR3 protein: CASSEVKQGTRF
clone size: .; D gene: TRBD1; V gene: TRBV12-3/TRBV12-4; J gene: TRBJ2-1; CDR3 DNA: TGTGCCAGCAGTGGGGGGACAGGGGCCGGGGTGTTCTTC; CDR3 protein: CASSGGTGAGVFF